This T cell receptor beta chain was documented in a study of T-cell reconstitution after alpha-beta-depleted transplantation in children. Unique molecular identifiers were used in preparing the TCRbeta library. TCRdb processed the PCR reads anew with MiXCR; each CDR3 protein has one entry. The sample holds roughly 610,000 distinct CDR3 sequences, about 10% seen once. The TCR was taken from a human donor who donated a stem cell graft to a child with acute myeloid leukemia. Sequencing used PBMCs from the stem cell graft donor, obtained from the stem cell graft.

The CDR3 nucleotides read TGCAGCGTTGAAGTGACAGAAGAGACCCAGTACTTC. Its protein product is CSVEVTEETQYF. The chain is built from TRBV29-1 and TRBJ2-5, with a possible D match to TRBD1 (5 bases). Germline V CDR1 and CDR2: SQVTM, ANQGSEA. With 1 base removed from V and 3 bases from J, the gap between germline ends came to 6 bases. The CDR3 is made up of 12 amino acids.